A single T cell receptor beta chain is shown here with its context. What it binds is unknown. A universal primer site came from template switching; cDNA carried unique molecular identifiers. TCRdb passed the 5' RACE reads through MiXCR, listing each CDR3 protein once. In the table there are roughly 470,000 distinct CDR3 sequences, around an eighth of which are singletons. The entry originates in a study of identical twins. Per germline, CDR1 MDHEN and CDR2 SYDVKM. The CDR3 is made up of 13 amino acids. V was trimmed by 10 bases and J by 0 bases, leaving 9 bases between them. Overall study results and limits: Models underpredicted monozygotic twin sharing of out-of-frame TCR alpha.

These data also featured in a second study, about yellow fever vaccine responses in identical twins.

V is TRBV28 and J is TRBJ2-2, with D maybe TRBD2 (5 bases). This clonotype originated in a woman aged 18-29 years in good health. Sequencing input: CD4+ T cells sorted from blood. The CDR3 region has the DNA TGTGCCACCCCGGAGGCGAACACCGGGGAGCTGTTTTTT. Translation: CATPEANTGELFF.